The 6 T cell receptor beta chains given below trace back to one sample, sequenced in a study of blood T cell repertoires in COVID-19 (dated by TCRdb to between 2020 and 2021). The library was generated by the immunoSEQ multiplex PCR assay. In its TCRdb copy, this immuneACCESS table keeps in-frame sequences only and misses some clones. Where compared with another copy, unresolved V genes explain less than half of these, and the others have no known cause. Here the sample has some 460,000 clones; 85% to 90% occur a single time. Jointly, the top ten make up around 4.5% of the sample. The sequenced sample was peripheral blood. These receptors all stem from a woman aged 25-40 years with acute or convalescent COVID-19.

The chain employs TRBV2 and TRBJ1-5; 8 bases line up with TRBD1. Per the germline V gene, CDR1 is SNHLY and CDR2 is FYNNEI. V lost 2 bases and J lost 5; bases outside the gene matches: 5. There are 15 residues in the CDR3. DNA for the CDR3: TGTGCCAGCAGTGAACTAACAGGGGGAGATCAGCCCCAGCATTTT. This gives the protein CASSELTGGDQPQHF.

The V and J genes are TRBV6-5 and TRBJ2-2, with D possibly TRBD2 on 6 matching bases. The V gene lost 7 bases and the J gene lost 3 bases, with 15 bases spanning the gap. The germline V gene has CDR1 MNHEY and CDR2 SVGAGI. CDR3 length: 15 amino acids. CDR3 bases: TGTGCCAGCAACCCTACGACGGGGGACACCGGGGAGCTGTTTTTT. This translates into CASNPTTGDTGELFF.

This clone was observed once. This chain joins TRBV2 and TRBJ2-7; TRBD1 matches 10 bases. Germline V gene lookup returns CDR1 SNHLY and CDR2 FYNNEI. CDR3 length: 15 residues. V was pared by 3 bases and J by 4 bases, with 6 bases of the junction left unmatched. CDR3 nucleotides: TGTGCCAGCAGTGAGCTGGGACAGGGGTTATACGAGCAGTACTTC. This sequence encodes CASSELGQGLYEQYF.

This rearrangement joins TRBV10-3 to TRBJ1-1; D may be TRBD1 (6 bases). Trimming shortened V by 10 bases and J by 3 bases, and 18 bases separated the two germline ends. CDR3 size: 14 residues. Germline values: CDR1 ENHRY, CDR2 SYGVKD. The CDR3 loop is CATGMTGWDTEAFF. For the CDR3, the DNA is TGTGCCACAGGCATGACAGGTTGGGACACTGAAGCTTTCTTT.

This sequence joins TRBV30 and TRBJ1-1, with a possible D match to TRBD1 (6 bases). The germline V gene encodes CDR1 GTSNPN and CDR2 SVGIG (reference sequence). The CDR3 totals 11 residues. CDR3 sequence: CAGQMNTEAFF. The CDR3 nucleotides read TGTGCAGGACAGATGAACACTGAAGCTTTCTTT.

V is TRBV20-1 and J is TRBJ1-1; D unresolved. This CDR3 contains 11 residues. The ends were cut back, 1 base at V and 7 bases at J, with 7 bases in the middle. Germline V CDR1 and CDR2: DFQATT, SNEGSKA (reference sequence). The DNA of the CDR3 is TGCAGTGCTAGAGTAGAAAATGAAGCTTTCTTT. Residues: CSARVENEAFF.